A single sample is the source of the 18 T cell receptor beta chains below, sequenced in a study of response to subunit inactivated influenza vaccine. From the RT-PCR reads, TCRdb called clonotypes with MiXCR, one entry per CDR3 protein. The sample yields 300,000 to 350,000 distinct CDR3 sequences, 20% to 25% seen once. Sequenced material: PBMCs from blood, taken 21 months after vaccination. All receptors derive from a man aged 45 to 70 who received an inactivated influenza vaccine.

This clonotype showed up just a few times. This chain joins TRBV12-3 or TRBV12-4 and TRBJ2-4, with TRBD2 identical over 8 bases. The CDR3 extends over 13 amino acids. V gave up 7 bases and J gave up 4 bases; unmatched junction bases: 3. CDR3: CASTRGGKNIQYF. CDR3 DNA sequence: TGTGCCAGCACCCGGGGGGGGAAAAACATTCAGTACTTC.

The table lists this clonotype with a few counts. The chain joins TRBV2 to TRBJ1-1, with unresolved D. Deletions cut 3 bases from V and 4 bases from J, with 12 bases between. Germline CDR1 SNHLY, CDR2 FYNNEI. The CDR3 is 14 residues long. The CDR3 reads CASSEVWGSTEAFF. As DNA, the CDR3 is TGTGCCAGCAGTGAGGTTTGGGGAAGCACTGAAGCTTTCTTT.

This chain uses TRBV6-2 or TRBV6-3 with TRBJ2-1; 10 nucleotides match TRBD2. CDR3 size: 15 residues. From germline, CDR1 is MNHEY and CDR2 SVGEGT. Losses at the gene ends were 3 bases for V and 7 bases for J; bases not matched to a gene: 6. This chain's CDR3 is CASSYSSGSTNEQFF. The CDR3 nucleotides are TGTGCCAGCAGTTATTCTAGCGGGAGTACAAATGAGCAGTTCTTC.

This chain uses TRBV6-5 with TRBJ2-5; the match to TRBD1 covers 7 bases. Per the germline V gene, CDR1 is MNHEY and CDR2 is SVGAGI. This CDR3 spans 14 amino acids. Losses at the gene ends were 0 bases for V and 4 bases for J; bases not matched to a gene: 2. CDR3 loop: CASSYSGGVETQYF. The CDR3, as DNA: TGTGCCAGCAGTTACTCAGGGGGCGTAGAGACCCAGTACTTC.

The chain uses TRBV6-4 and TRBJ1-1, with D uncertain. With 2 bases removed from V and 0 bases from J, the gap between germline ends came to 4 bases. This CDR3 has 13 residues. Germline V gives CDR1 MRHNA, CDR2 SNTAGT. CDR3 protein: CASSDQMNTEAFF. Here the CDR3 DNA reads TGTGCCAGCAGTGACCAGATGAACACTGAAGCTTTCTTT.

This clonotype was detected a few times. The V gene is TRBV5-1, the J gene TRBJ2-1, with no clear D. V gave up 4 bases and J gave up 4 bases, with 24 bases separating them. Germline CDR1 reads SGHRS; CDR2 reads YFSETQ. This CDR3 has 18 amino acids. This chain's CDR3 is CASSKAESTLVSYNEQFF. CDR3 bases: TGCGCCAGCAGCAAGGCTGAATCTACCCTGGTGAGTTACAATGAGCAGTTCTTC.

CDR3 protein: CASGGGANEQFF. CDR3 sequence (DNA): TGTGCCAGTGGCGGGGGGGCGAATGAGCAGTTCTTC. V is TRBV7-9 and J is TRBJ2-1; 9 positions agree with TRBD2. Unmatched junction bases numbered 4, after V lost 9 bases and J lost 7 bases. The CDR3 has 12 residues. Germline assignment: CDR1 SEHNR and CDR2 FQNEAQ (reference sequence).

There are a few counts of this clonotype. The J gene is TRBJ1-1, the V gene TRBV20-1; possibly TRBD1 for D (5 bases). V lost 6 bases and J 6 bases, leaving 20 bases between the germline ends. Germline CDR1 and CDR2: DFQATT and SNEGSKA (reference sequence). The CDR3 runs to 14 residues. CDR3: CSAPHPGPEAEAFF. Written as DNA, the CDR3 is TGCAGTGCCCCTCATCCGGGACCTGAGGCTGAAGCTTTCTTT.

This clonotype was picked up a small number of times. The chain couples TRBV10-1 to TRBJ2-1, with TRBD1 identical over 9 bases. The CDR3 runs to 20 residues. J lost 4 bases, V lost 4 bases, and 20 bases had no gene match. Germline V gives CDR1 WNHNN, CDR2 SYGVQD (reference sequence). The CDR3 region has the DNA TGCGCCAGCAGTGGGATACCGGGACAGGGTCTGGTGCGTGCATACAATGAGCAGTTCTTC. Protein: CASSGIPGQGLVRAYNEQFF.

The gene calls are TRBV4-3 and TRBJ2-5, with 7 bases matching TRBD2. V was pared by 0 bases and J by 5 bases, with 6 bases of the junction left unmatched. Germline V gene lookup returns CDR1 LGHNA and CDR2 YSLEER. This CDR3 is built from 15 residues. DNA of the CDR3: TGCGCCAGCAGCCAAGATTGGAGAGCGGGGGAGACCCAGTACTTC. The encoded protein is CASSQDWRAGETQYF.

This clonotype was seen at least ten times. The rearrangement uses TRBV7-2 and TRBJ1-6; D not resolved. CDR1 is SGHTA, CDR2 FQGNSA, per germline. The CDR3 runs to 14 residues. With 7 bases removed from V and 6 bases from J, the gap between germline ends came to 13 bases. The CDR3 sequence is CASTLSAVNSPLHF. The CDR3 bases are TGTGCCAGCACCCTCTCGGCAGTTAATTCACCCCTCCACTTT. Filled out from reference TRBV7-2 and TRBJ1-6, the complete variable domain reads GAGVSQSPSNKVTEKGKDVELRCDPISGHTALYWYRQSLGQGLEFLIYFQGNSAPDKSGLPSDRFSAERTGGSVSTLTIQRTQQEDSAVYLCASTLSAVNSPLHFGNGTRLTVT.

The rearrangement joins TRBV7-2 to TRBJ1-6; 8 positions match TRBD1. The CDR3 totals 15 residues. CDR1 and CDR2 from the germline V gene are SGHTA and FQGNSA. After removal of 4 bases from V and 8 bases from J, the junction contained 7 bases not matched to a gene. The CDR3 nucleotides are TGTGCCAGCAGCTCAAGGACAGGGAGGGATTCACCCCTCCACTTT. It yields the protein CASSSRTGRDSPLHF.

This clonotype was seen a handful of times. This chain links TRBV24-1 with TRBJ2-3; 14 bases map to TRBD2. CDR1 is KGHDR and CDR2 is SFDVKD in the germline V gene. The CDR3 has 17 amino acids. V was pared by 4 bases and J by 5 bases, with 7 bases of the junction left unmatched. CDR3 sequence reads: CATSDARGTSGRDTQYF. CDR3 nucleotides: TGTGCCACCAGTGACGCGAGGGGGACTAGCGGGAGAGATACGCAGTATTTT.

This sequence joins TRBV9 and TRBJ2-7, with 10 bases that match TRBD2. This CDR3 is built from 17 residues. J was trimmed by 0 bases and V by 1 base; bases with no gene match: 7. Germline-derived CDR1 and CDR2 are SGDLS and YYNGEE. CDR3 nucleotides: TGTGCCAGCAGCGTACAAGCGGGAGGGGTGAACTCCTACGAGCAGTACTTC. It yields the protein CASSVQAGGVNSYEQYF.

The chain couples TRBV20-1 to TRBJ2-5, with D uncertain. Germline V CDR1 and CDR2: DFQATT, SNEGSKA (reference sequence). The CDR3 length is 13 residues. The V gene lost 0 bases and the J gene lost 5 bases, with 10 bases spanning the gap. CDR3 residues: CSARDSQYETQYF. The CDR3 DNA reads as TGCAGTGCTAGAGATAGTCAGTACGAGACCCAGTACTTC.

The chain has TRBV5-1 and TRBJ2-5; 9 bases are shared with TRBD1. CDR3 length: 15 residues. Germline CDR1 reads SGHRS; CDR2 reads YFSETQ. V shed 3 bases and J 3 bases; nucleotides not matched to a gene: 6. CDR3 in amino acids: CASSSQTGGKETQYF. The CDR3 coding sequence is TGCGCCAGCAGCTCCCAGACAGGGGGTAAAGAGACCCAGTACTTC.

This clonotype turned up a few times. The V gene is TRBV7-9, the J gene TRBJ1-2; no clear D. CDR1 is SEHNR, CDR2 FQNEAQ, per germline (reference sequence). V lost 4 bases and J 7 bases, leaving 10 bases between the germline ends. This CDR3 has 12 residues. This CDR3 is CASSSEGFGYTF. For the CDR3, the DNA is TGTGCCAGCAGCTCCGAGGGTTTTGGCTACACCTTC.

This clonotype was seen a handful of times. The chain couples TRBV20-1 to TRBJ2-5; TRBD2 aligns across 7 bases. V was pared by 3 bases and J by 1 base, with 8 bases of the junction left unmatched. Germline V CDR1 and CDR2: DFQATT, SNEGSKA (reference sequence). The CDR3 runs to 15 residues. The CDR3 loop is CSASPASGTQETQYF. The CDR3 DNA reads TGCAGTGCTAGTCCGGCTAGCGGAACCCAAGAGACCCAGTACTTC.